The 14 T cell receptor beta chains below come from one sample, sequenced in a study of T cell repertoires in cytomegalovirus infection. TCRdb recomputed calls from the reads with MiXCR, one row per CDR3 protein. Here the sample spans more than 85,000 distinct CDR3 sequences, 15% to 20% being singletons. Material for sequencing was PBMCs. The receptors derive from a human donor in good health (CMV status not recorded). Some clones in this sample may be carry-over from other donors' samples.

Many counts were recorded for this clonotype. The chain carries TRBV28 and TRBJ1-5, with D possibly TRBD1 on 6 matching bases. From germline, CDR1 is MDHEN and CDR2 SYDVKM. This CDR3 spans 17 amino acids. The V and J ends lost 7 bases and 2 bases respectively, with 21 bases between them. The CDR3 DNA is TGTGCCAGCAAGACATCATCCAGGGGACTCGGCAATCAGCCCCAGCATTTT. The encoded protein is CASKTSSRGLGNQPQHF.

This chain links TRBV10-3 with TRBJ1-1; unclear D gene. Germline assignment: CDR1 ENHRY and CDR2 SYGVKD. The CDR3 extends over 11 amino acids. V dropped 2 bases and J dropped 5 bases, with 3 bases sitting between them. The CDR3 loop is CAISEGTEAFF. The CDR3 DNA reads TGTGCCATCAGTGAGGGGACTGAAGCTTTCTTT.

The table lists this clonotype with many counts. V and J are TRBV6-1 and TRBJ2-5, with D unclear. The CDR3 is made up of 15 amino acids. V lost 2 bases and J 3 bases, leaving 13 bases between the germline ends. Germline V gene sequence: CDR1 MNHNS, CDR2 SASEGT. This CDR3 is CASSEQPFTEETQYF. As DNA, the CDR3 is TGTGCCAGCAGTGAACAGCCTTTTACTGAAGAGACCCAGTACTTC.

CDR3 nucleotides: TGTGCCACCAGCAGAGATCTTGACAGGGGGCATCGTGGCTACACCTTC. Residues: CATSRDLDRGHRGYTF. The rearrangement joins TRBV15 to TRBJ1-2, with 10 nucleotides matching TRBD1. The CDR3 loop spans 16 amino acids. V shed 0 bases, J shed 7 bases, and the junction held 8 bases outside the gene matches. Germline CDR1 LNHNV, CDR2 YYDKDF (reference sequence).

V and J are TRBV19 and TRBJ1-4; unclear D gene. V gave up 6 bases and J gave up 3 bases, with 17 bases separating them. From germline, CDR1 is LNHDA and CDR2 SQIVND (reference sequence). The CDR3 extends over 16 amino acids. This chain's CDR3 is CASSQYRAESNEKLFF. The CDR3 DNA is TGTGCCAGTAGCCAATACCGGGCGGAATCTAATGAAAAACTGTTTTTT.

This clonotype appeared many times. This sequence joins TRBV7-9 and TRBJ1-1; a possible D gene is TRBD1 (6 bases). The germline V gene has CDR1 SEHNR and CDR2 FQNEAQ (reference sequence). Trimming took off 6 bases at V and 2 bases at J, with 13 bases between the two ends. The CDR3 extends over 14 amino acids. The CDR3 is CASSGRDINTEAFF. CDR3 nucleotides: TGTGCCAGCAGTGGCCGGGACATCAACACTGAAGCTTTCTTT.

At least ten counts were recorded for this clonotype. The CDR3 reads CASSQEYRNNNEQFF. CDR3 nucleotide sequence: TGCGCCAGCAGCCAAGAGTACAGGAATAACAATGAGCAGTTCTTC. This chain links TRBV4-1 with TRBJ2-1; a possible D gene is TRBD1 (5 bases). Trimming took off 0 bases at V and 5 bases at J, with 11 bases between the two ends. CDR3 size: 15 residues. In germline, CDR1 is MGHRA, CDR2 YSYEKL.

This clonotype showed up many times. V usage is TRBV2 and J usage is TRBJ2-1, with D hard to call. Germline CDR1 reads SNHLY; CDR2 reads FYNNEI. V gave up 7 bases and J gave up 8 bases, with 21 bases separating them. The CDR3 is made up of 15 amino acids. The CDR3 reads CASKAALTSLHEQFF. CDR3 DNA: TGTGCCAGCAAAGCAGCCCTCACCTCCCTTCATGAGCAGTTCTTC.

In this sample, this clonotype turned up many times. The rearrangement uses TRBV7-2 and TRBJ2-3; the D is unclear. CDR1 and CDR2 (germline): SGHTA, FQGNSA. This CDR3 is 13 amino acids long. Between the trimmed V and J ends, which lost 1 base and 6 bases, there was a span of 8 bases. In DNA, the CDR3 is TGTGCCAGCAGCTTAGGCCCCGACGATACGCAGTATTTT. Protein product: CASSLGPDDTQYF.

The chain links TRBV3-1 to TRBJ2-7; 7 nucleotides agree with TRBD2. CDR1 is LGHDT, CDR2 YNNKEL, per germline (reference sequence). The CDR3 totals 15 residues. After removal of 1 base from V and 6 bases from J, the junction contained 9 bases not matched to a gene. The CDR3 sequence is CASSQVMAGTTEQYF. The CDR3 coding sequence is TGTGCCAGCAGCCAAGTTATGGCGGGGACTACCGAGCAGTACTTC.

A note on this clonotype: A read error may produce the germline difference seen at one junction end. CDR3 sequence reads: CVSNQGSIYGYTF. The CDR3 DNA reads as TGTGTCAGCAACCAGGGGTCGATATATGGCTACACCTTC. The rearrangement uses TRBV28 and TRBJ1-2, with D possibly matching TRBD1 (6 bases). CDR1 is MDHEN, CDR2 SYDVKM, per germline. The CDR3 is 13 amino acids.

This clonotype has only a few counts. The chain uses TRBV19 and TRBJ2-7; 9 bases line up with TRBD2. CDR3 length equals 16 residues. Germline V gene lookup returns CDR1 LNHDA and CDR2 SQIVND (reference sequence). The V gene end was trimmed by 3 bases and the J gene end by 5 bases; junction bases not matched to a gene: 11. The DNA of the CDR3 is TGTGCCAGTAGTATGGGACCTAGCGGGGAATCAGACGAGCAGTACTTC. The encoded protein is CASSMGPSGESDEQYF. Combining the CDR3 with reference TRBV19 and TRBJ2-7 gives the whole variable domain DGGITQSPKYLFRKEGQNVTLSCEQNLNHDAMYWYRQDPGQGLRLIYYSQIVNDFQKGDIAEGYSVSREKKESFPLTVTSAQKNPTAFYLCASSMGPSGESDEQYFGPGTRLTVT.

This clonotype was observed many times. The chain has TRBV7-2 and TRBJ2-5; D gene uncertain. The CDR3 covers 13 residues. Germline CDR1 is SGHTA and CDR2 is FQGNSA. The ends were cut back, 2 bases at V and 3 bases at J, with 7 bases in the middle. The CDR3 sequence: CASSLSAEETQYF. DNA of the CDR3: TGTGCCAGCAGCTTATCAGCAGAAGAGACCCAGTACTTC.

This rearrangement joins TRBV28 to TRBJ1-1; D uncertain. CDR1 is MDHEN and CDR2 is SYDVKM in the germline V gene. The CDR3 consists of 11 residues. The CDR3 bases are TGTGCGGTACTGGGGAACACTGAAGCTTTCTTT. Translated: CAVLGNTEAFF.